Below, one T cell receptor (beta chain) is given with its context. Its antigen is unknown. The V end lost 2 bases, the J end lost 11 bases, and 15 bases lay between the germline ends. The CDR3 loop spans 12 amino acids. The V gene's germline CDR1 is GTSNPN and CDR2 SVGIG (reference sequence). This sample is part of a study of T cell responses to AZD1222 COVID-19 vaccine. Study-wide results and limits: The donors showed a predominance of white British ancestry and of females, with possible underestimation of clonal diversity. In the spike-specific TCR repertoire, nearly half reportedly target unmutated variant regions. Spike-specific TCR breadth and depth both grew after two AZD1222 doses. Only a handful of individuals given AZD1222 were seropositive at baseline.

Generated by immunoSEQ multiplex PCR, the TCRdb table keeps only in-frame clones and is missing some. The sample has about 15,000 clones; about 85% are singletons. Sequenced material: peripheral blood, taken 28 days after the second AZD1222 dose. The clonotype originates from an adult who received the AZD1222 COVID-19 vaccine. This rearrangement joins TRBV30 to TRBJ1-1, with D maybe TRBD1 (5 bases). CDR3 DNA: TGTGCCTGGAGTCCAGGTGGGGGAAAGGCTTTCTTT. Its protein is CAWSPGGGKAFF.